Shown below are 20 T cell receptor beta chains from a single sample sequenced in a study of CD8+ T cells in alopecia areata. Following RNA extraction, reverse transcription yielded cDNA that acted as the sequencing template. The data were produced by immunoSEQ multiplex PCR, yet TCRdb's version contains in-frame clones alone and is incomplete. Here the sample spans around 250,000 clones, under 70% being singletons. Here the sequenced sample was CD4+ T cells sorted from blood, taken at week 0. These receptors were taken from a human donor with alopecia areata.

This clone turned up a few times. As DNA, the CDR3 is TGTGCCATCAGTGCGCCTAACACTGAAGCTTTCTTT. Translation: CAISAPNTEAFF. The J gene is TRBJ1-1, the V gene TRBV10-3, with unresolved D. Germline V gene data show CDR1 as ENHRY and CDR2 as SYGVKD. V gave up 4 bases and J gave up 2 bases, with 5 bases separating them. The CDR3 is made up of 12 amino acids.

The V gene is TRBV11-1, the J gene TRBJ2-5; 7 bases are a match to TRBD1. V lost 7 bases and J lost 4; bases outside the gene matches: 0. This CDR3 has 11 residues. Germline V gene lookup returns CDR1 SGHAT and CDR2 FQDESV (reference sequence). The DNA of the CDR3 is TGTGCCAGCAACAGGGGAGAGACCCAGTACTTC. Translation: CASNRGETQYF.

The chain employs TRBV5-4 and TRBJ2-6; D is uncertain. Trimming cost V 5 bases and J 0 bases, with 9 bases left between them. Per the germline V gene, CDR1 is SGHNT and CDR2 is YYREEE (reference sequence). The CDR3 covers 15 residues. The CDR3 here is CASRIDLSGANVLTF. For the CDR3, the DNA is TGTGCCAGCAGGATCGACCTCTCTGGGGCCAACGTCCTGACTTTC.

The V call is TRBV15, the J call TRBJ2-7; no clear D gene. The V gene lost 1 base and the J gene lost 5 bases, with 6 bases spanning the gap. The CDR3 consists of 12 residues. Germline values: CDR1 LNHNV, CDR2 YYDKDF (reference sequence). The CDR3 DNA follows: TGTGCCACCAGCAGAGTCAGGAACGAGCAGTACTTC. This translates into CATSRVRNEQYF.

This clone counts as medium-sized. V is TRBV7-8 and J is TRBJ2-7; D gene ambiguous. The CDR3 is 14 amino acids. V lost 5 bases to trimming and J lost 2 bases, with 13 bases between them. Germline CDR1 reads SGHVS; CDR2 reads FQNEAQ. Here the CDR3 DNA reads TGTGCCAGCAGCCCGTCGACACTAACCTACGAGCAGTACTTC. Protein: CASSPSTLTYEQYF.

The count of this clone is one. The chain has TRBV4-1 and TRBJ1-4; 7 bases are shared with TRBD1. V shed 4 bases, J shed 1 base, and the junction held 6 bases outside the gene matches. This CDR3 has 16 amino acids. The germline V gene encodes CDR1 MGHRA and CDR2 YSYEKL. CDR3: CASSPLQGRTNEKLFF. The CDR3 DNA sequence: TGCGCCAGCAGCCCACTACAGGGGAGAACTAATGAAAAACTGTTTTTT.

This chain uses TRBV5-6 with TRBJ1-5; D might be TRBD1 (5 bases). Germline lookup yields CDR1 SGHDT and CDR2 YYEEEE. Deletions cut 4 bases from V and 4 bases from J, with 6 bases between. The CDR3 sequence is 12 residues long. DNA of the CDR3: TGTGCCAGCAGCCGACAGAATCAGCCCCAGCATTTT. Its protein product is CASSRQNQPQHF.

This clone came up a few times. The V call is TRBV9, the J call TRBJ2-5, with D perhaps TRBD2 (7 bases). Germline values: CDR1 SGDLS, CDR2 YYNGEE. This CDR3 is built from 15 residues. Deletions cut 0 bases from V and 4 bases from J, with 13 bases between. CDR3 sequence (DNA): TGTGCCAGCAGCGTAGGAGGGGGGGACGTAGAGACCCAGTACTTC. It encodes CASSVGGGDVETQYF. The full variable domain, rest sourced from reference TRBV9 and TRBJ2-5, is DSGVTQTPKHLITATGQRVTLRCSPRSGDLSVYWYQQSLDQGLQFLIQYYNGEERAKGNILERFSAQQFPDLHSELNLSSLELGDSALYFCASSVGGGDVETQYFGPGTRLLVL.

V gene TRBV7-2 combines with J gene TRBJ2-7, with D perhaps matching TRBD2 (5 bases). The CDR3 consists of 14 residues. Germline V gives CDR1 SGHTA, CDR2 FQGNSA. Deletions cut 4 bases from V and 1 base from J, with 11 bases between. CDR3 residues: CASSWTPGSYEQYF. Here the CDR3 DNA reads TGTGCCAGCAGCTGGACTCCTGGATCCTACGAGCAGTACTTC. Complete variable domain (other parts from reference TRBV7-2 and TRBJ2-7): GAGVSQSPSNKVTEKGKDVELRCDPISGHTALYWYRQSLGQGLEFLIYFQGNSAPDKSGLPSDRFSAERTGGSVSTLTIQRTQQEDSAVYLCASSWTPGSYEQYFGPGTRLTVT.

This chain joins TRBV6-5 and TRBJ1-2; a weak D match, TRBD1 (6 bases). Trimming left V 0 bases short and J 8 bases short, with 13 bases between. The CDR3 has 14 amino acids. Germline V lookup: CDR1 MNHEY, CDR2 SVGAGI. CDR3 nucleotide sequence: TGTGCCAGCAGTTACTCCCCAGGGGAGTGGGGCTACACCTTC. Amino acids: CASSYSPGEWGYTF.

The gene calls are TRBV6-1 and TRBJ1-6; D is unclear. V lost 5 bases, J lost 14 bases, and 7 bases lay in between. CDR1 and CDR2 from the germline V gene are MNHNS and SASEGT. The CDR3 is 10 amino acids. Written as DNA, the CDR3 is TGTGCCAGCAGTCTGCAGGCCCTCCACTTT. It encodes CASSLQALHF.

This chain joins TRBV5-1 and TRBJ2-6, with 7 bases fitting TRBD2. The V gene's germline CDR1 is SGHRS and CDR2 YFSETQ. The CDR3 is 17 amino acids. The trim removed 0 bases at V and 0 bases at J, leaving 3 bases unmatched. CDR3 sequence: CASSLGSGGSGANVLTF. The CDR3 region has the DNA TGCGCCAGCAGCTTGGGCTCGGGGGGCTCTGGGGCCAACGTCCTGACTTTC.

This clone turned up a few times. This rearrangement joins TRBV5-6 to TRBJ2-5; D call uncertain. The germline V gene has CDR1 SGHDT and CDR2 YYEEEE. This CDR3 contains 14 residues. Trimming shortened V by 4 bases and J by 2 bases, and 12 bases separated the two germline ends. The CDR3 DNA reads as TGTGCCAGCAGCCCGGCGGTCAGACAAGAGACCCAGTACTTC. Translation: CASSPAVRQETQYF.

This chain joins TRBV30 and TRBJ2-3; the match to TRBD2 covers 10 bases. The CDR3 is 15 amino acids. CDR1 and CDR2 (germline): GTSNPN, SVGIG (reference sequence). V dropped 7 bases and J dropped 2; count of bases not matched to a gene: 9. The CDR3 DNA follows: TGTGCCTTCTCCCAACTAGCGGGATTCACAGATACGCAGTATTTT. Its protein product is CAFSQLAGFTDTQYF.

The chain has TRBV15 and TRBJ2-3, with D perhaps assigned TRBD1 or TRBD2 (5 bases each). The CDR3 length is 14 residues. Per the germline V gene, CDR1 is LNHNV and CDR2 is YYDKDF (reference sequence). V was pared by 2 bases and J by 1 base, with 7 bases between. The CDR3: CATSRRDGTDTQYF. DNA of the CDR3: TGTGCCACCAGCAGACGGGACGGCACAGATACGCAGTATTTT.

The CDR3 protein is CASSRDSREAFF. The CDR3 DNA sequence: TGTGCCAGCAGTCGGGACAGCCGTGAAGCTTTCTTT. The J gene is TRBJ1-1, the V gene TRBV6-5, with TRBD1 matching 7 bases. Trimming at V came to 5 bases and at J to 7 bases, leaving 4 bases not matched to a gene. The CDR3 covers 12 residues. Germline CDR1 is MNHEY and CDR2 is SVGAGI.

The V call is TRBV29-1, the J call TRBJ1-1; TRBD1 matches at 8 bases. Germline trimming cut 6 bases from V and 1 base from J; bases unmatched to any gene: 4. The CDR3 runs to 13 residues. CDR1 SQVTM and CDR2 ANQGSEA come from the germline V gene. CDR3 nucleotides: TGCAGCGTGGGACAGGTTAGGAACACTGAAGCTTTCTTT. It translates to CSVGQVRNTEAFF.

The chain recombines TRBV30 with TRBJ1-2; 12 bases match TRBD1. V shed 8 bases and J 7 bases; nucleotides not matched to a gene: 5. CDR1 is GTSNPN and CDR2 is SVGIG in the germline V gene (reference sequence). The CDR3 loop spans 12 amino acids. The CDR3 coding sequence is TGTGCCAGGGACAGGGGGCTTCGTGGCTACACCTTC. Its translation: CARDRGLRGYTF.

The V gene is TRBV2, the J gene TRBJ1-6; no clear D. The germline gives CDR1 SNHLY, CDR2 FYNNEI. The germline V and J ends were trimmed by 9 bases and 0 bases, with 9 bases remaining between them. CDR3 length equals 14 residues. CDR3 DNA sequence: TGTGCCAGTCTGTGGAGCTCCTATAATTCACCCCTCCACTTT. It encodes CASLWSSYNSPLHF.

The J gene is TRBJ2-1, the V gene TRBV7-3; D not certain. This CDR3 has 12 amino acids. In germline, CDR1 is SGHTA, CDR2 FQGTGA. The V gene lost 3 bases and the J gene lost 6 bases, with 6 bases spanning the gap. The CDR3 coding sequence is TGTGCCAGCAGCTTTATGGGCAATGAGCAGTTCTTC. Translation: CASSFMGNEQFF.